This T cell receptor (beta chain) was profiled in a study of blood T cell repertoires in COVID-19. Sequencing used immunoSEQ multiplex PCR; TCRdb keeps in-frame clones, though not all of them. The sample consists of 190,000 or so clones, roughly 87% of them appearing once. CDR3 length equals 16 residues. Trimming at V came to 11 bases and at J to 5 bases, leaving 20 bases not matched to a gene. From germline, CDR1 is SEHNR and CDR2 FQNEAQ (reference sequence). Participants spanned ages about 18 to 100 years and resided in roughly 22 US areas. This sequence joins TRBV7-9 and TRBJ2-7; 8 bases agree with TRBD1. The sequence was obtained from a woman under 40 who had recovered from COVID-19. Sequencing used PBMCs or T cells enriched from blood (not recorded which). The CDR3 nucleotides read TGTGCCGGATCCCGGACAGGGTCTTACCTATTGAACGAGCAGTACTTC. Translation: CAGSRTGSYLLNEQYF.